This TCR beta chain was identified in a study of T cell responses to AZD1222 COVID-19 vaccine. Study findings and constraints: Every sample of the repertoires postdated the peak T cell response. Donors skewed white British and female; clonal diversity was possibly underestimated. Increased Spike-specific TCR breadth and depth were observed after two AZD1222 doses.

Data came from immunoSEQ multiplex PCR; TCRdb stores just in-frame clones and leaves some out. The sample lists 100,000 to 150,000 clones; 86% were seen once. CDR3 length: 15 amino acids. Trimming removed 0 bases at V and 3 bases at J, with 8 bases between. Looked up from germline, CDR1 is SGHNT and CDR2 is YENEEA. Details on this clone: Its specificity is not known.

This sequence originates from an adult in good health. The chain couples TRBV11-3 to TRBJ2-2, with D possibly called TRBD1 or TRBD2 (5 bases each). The sample consisted of peripheral blood, taken on day 0 of AZD1222 vaccination. CDR3 loop: CASSLEGTYTGELFF. As DNA, the CDR3 is TGTGCCAGCAGCTTAGAGGGGACCTACACCGGGGAGCTGTTTTTT.